This T cell receptor (beta chain) was documented in a study of early T cells in non-severe SARS-CoV-2 infection. About the research overall: The input, bulk RNA from unsorted whole blood, was sequenced, and chains were unpaired.

TCRdb fed the 5' RACE reads into MiXCR, producing one record per CDR3 protein. Here the sample spans 25,000 to 30,000 distinct CDR3 sequences, about 4.2% being singletons. The sample holds many counts of this clonotype. Germline lookup yields CDR1 GTSNPN and CDR2 SVGIG (reference sequence). The ends were cut back, 4 bases at V and 3 bases at J, with 9 bases in the middle. The CDR3 runs to 12 residues. Sample: whole blood. V is TRBV30 and J is TRBJ1-1; no firm D call. The receptor was derived from an adult who was a healthcare worker with PCR-confirmed SARS-CoV-2 infection or an uninfected control (not recorded which). CDR3 region: CAWTGWYTEAFF. The DNA for the CDR3 is TGTGCCTGGACGGGGTGGTACACTGAAGCTTTCTTT.